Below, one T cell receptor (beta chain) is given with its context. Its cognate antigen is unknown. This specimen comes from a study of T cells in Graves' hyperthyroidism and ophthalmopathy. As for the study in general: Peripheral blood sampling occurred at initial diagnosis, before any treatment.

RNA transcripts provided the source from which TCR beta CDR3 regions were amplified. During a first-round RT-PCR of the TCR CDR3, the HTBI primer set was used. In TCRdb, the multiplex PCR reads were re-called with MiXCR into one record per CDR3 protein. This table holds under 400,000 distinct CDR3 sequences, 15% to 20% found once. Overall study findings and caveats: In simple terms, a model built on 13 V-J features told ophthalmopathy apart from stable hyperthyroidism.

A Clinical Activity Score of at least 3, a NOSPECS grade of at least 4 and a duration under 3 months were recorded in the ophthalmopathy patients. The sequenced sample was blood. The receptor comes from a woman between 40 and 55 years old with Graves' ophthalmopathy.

The CDR3 region has the DNA TGCAGCGTGGAGAAGGGGGAGAGAAACACCATATATTTT. Encoded protein: CSVEKGERNTIYF. The chain employs TRBV29-1 and TRBJ1-3; D is perhaps TRBD1 (6 bases). Trimming cost V 6 bases and J 5 bases, with 14 bases left between them. CDR3 size: 13 residues. CDR1 and CDR2 (germline): SQVTM, ANQGSEA. Filled out from reference TRBV29-1 and TRBJ1-3, the complete variable domain reads SAVISQKPSRDICQRGTSLTIQCQVDSQVTMMFWYRQQPGQSLTLIATANQGSEATYESGFVIDKFPISRPNLTFSTLTVSNMSPEDSSIYLCSVEKGERNTIYFGEGSWLTVV.